These T cell receptor beta chains were read from a single sample in a study of cytomegalovirus exposure and HLA in healthy donors. The data were produced by immunoSEQ multiplex PCR, yet TCRdb's version contains in-frame clones alone and is incomplete. This sample carries around 120,000 clones, approximately 70% of them seen once, and the ten largest clones take roughly a tenth. Sequencing used PBMCs. Source of these receptors: a man in his forties in good health and CMV-seropositive. Each CDR3 is given without its conserved first and last residue.

len,v_gene,CDR3aa
11,TRBV7-9,ASSSTSTDTQY
12,TRBV11-2,ASSLVPLYGELF
12,TRBV5-4,ASSLSGGAYGYT
15,TRBV5-1,ASSLARSGVGSGELF
13,TRBV19,ASRTLSGSIDEQF
16,TRBV4-1,ASSQEDGMEVAKNIQY
14,TRBV4-2,ASSQGGAGLGDTQY
13,TRBV18,ASSTTSGSTDTQY
12,TRBV6-5,ASSLGRGNTEAF
11,TRBV6-6,ASSTNIHQPQH
14,TRBV6-5,ASSYSSGTGYDGYT